Presented here are 24 T cell receptor beta chains from one specimen sequenced in a study of blood T cell repertoires in COVID-19. Using immunoSEQ multiplex PCR, the repertoire was profiled, and TCRdb retains in-frame clones only, with some absent. Found here are about 240,000 clones, roughly 80% of them singletons; the top ten hold around 3.4%. Sequenced sample: peripheral blood. The receptors originated from a woman in her late teens or twenties with acute or convalescent COVID-19.

In its sample, this clone was seen once. The chain carries TRBV28 and TRBJ2-3, with D possibly being TRBD1 (6 bases). The CDR3 has 14 residues. The V and J ends lost 3 bases and 2 bases respectively, with 9 bases between them. Germline V lookup: CDR1 MDHEN, CDR2 SYDVKM. The CDR3 DNA reads as TGTGCCAGCAGTTTCGGACAGTCCACAGATACGCAGTATTTT. It yields the protein CASSFGQSTDTQYF.

The chain links TRBV18 to TRBJ1-5, with D maybe TRBD1 (6 bases). This CDR3 contains 16 residues. Germline V gene data show CDR1 as KGHSH and CDR2 as LQKENI. Deletions cut 6 bases from V and 0 bases from J, with 15 bases between. The CDR3 DNA follows: TGTGCCAGCTCTCGCGGACAGTCGATTAGCAATCAGCCCCAGCATTTT. Amino acids: CASSRGQSISNQPQHF.

This chain joins TRBV6-2 or TRBV6-3 and TRBJ2-3, with 10 bases matching TRBD2. Losses at the gene ends were 5 bases for V and 0 bases for J; bases not matched to a gene: 8. CDR3 length: 17 amino acids. Germline-derived CDR1 and CDR2 are MNHEY and SVGEGT. The CDR3 is CASSMGTSVYSTDTQYF. For the CDR3, the DNA is TGTGCCAGCAGTATGGGGACTAGCGTTTACAGCACAGATACGCAGTATTTT.

Of note for this clone: Other DNA sequences in the sample encode the same CDR3. The chain uses TRBV18 and TRBJ2-7; D remains ambiguous. CDR3 length: 13 residues. V was pared by 3 bases and J by 2 bases, with 8 bases between. Germline loops: CDR1 KGHSH, CDR2 LQKENI. The CDR3 loop reads CASSPPLTYEQYF. DNA for the CDR3: TGTGCCAGCTCACCCCCACTAACCTACGAGCAGTACTTC. The full variable domain, with the rest looked up from reference TRBV18 and TRBJ2-7, is NAGVMQNPRHLVRRRGQEARLRCSPMKGHSHVYWYRQLPEEGLKFMVYLQKENIIDESGMPKERFSAEFPKEGPSILRIQQVVRGDSAAYFCASSPPLTYEQYFGPGTRLTVT.

This chain links TRBV13 with TRBJ2-2; perhaps TRBD1 as D (6 bases). Germline CDR1 is PRHDT and CDR2 is FYEKMQ (reference sequence). V was clipped by 5 bases and J by 6 bases, with 19 bases between them. The CDR3 is 16 residues long. This CDR3 reads CASSKNLDRTPGELFF. The DNA for the CDR3 is TGTGCCAGCAGCAAGAACTTGGACAGAACCCCCGGGGAGCTGTTTTTT.

CDR3 in amino acids: CASSFARENEQFF. The CDR3 DNA follows: TGTGCCAGCAGCTTTGCGCGGGAGAATGAGCAGTTCTTC. The chain is built from TRBV11-3 and TRBJ2-1; 7 bases map to TRBD2. V shed 3 bases, J shed 7 bases, and the junction held 3 bases outside the gene matches. Germline CDR1 reads SGHNT; CDR2 reads YENEEA. The CDR3 extends over 13 amino acids.

The J gene is TRBJ2-7, the V gene TRBV28; 8 bases agree with TRBD1. There are 14 residues in the CDR3. Germline V gives CDR1 MDHEN, CDR2 SYDVKM. V shed 7 bases, J shed 4 bases, and the junction held 9 bases outside the gene matches. This chain's CDR3 is CASKAPGQVYEQYF. The CDR3 nucleotides are TGTGCCAGCAAGGCTCCGGGACAGGTATACGAGCAGTACTTC.

This chain joins TRBV29-1 and TRBJ1-2; 12 positions agree with TRBD1. The CDR3 is 17 residues long. The V and J ends lost 5 bases and 0 bases, in that order; junction bases with no gene match: 10. Germline V gene data show CDR1 as SQVTM and CDR2 as ANQGSEA. The CDR3 bases are TGCAGCGTTTCTTGGGACAGGGGGCGAGCATCTAACTATGGCTACACCTTC. It codes for CSVSWDRGRASNYGYTF.

This chain connects TRBV18 to TRBJ2-5; 7 bases are shared with TRBD2. The ends lost 2 bases at V and 4 bases at J; junction bases unmatched: 7. Germline CDR1 reads KGHSH; CDR2 reads LQKENI. The CDR3 covers 15 residues. CDR3 in DNA: TGTGCCAGCTCACCATCGGGAGGAGGTGGAGAGACCCAGTACTTC. It encodes CASSPSGGGGETQYF.

The rearrangement links TRBV6-2 or TRBV6-3 to TRBJ2-5, with 8 bases fitting TRBD1. This CDR3 contains 16 residues. Germline V gives CDR1 MNHEY, CDR2 SVGEGT. J was trimmed by 5 bases and V by 2 bases; bases with no gene match: 10. The CDR3 DNA follows: TGTGCCAGCAGTTACCCTGGGAGGACAGGGAGTGAGACCCAGTACTTC. This encodes CASSYPGRTGSETQYF.

The chain combines TRBV20-1 with TRBJ1-5; D is possibly TRBD1 (6 bases). Germline CDR1 reads DFQATT; CDR2 reads SNEGSKA (reference sequence). The V and J ends lost 3 bases and 1 base respectively, with 10 bases between them. The CDR3 is 14 residues long. CDR3 nucleotides: TGCAGTGCTAGTTTGCAGGGGAGCAATCAGCCCCAGCATTTT. This codes for CSASLQGSNQPQHF.

Note on this clone: An end of the junction does not agree with germline; a read error may underlie this. V usage is TRBV4-3 and J usage is TRBJ2-1; 9 bases line up with TRBD2. This CDR3 has 16 residues. Looked up from germline, CDR1 is LGHNA and CDR2 is YSLEER. In DNA, the CDR3 is TGCGCCAGCAGCCAAGATCTAGGGACTAGCCCTAATGAGCAGCTCTTC. Translation: CASSQDLGTSPNEQLF.

CDR3 DNA sequence: TGTGCCAGCAGTAAACACCGGGACAGCGGTGGCTACACCTTC. It encodes CASSKHRDSGGYTF. The chain links TRBV6-5 to TRBJ1-2; 7 bases map to TRBD1. Germline CDR1 reads MNHEY; CDR2 reads SVGAGI. The CDR3 is 14 residues long. J was trimmed by 7 bases and V by 5 bases; bases with no gene match: 10.

This clone was seen a single time. The V gene is TRBV19, the J gene TRBJ2-7, with 7 bases fitting TRBD2. V lost 4 bases and J lost 9; bases outside the gene matches: 12. Germline CDR1 LNHDA, CDR2 SQIVND (reference sequence). CDR3 length: 14 residues. The CDR3 loop reads CASSTGTTPFRQYF. DNA for the CDR3: TGTGCCAGTAGTACCGGGACTACCCCGTTTAGGCAGTACTTC.

This rearrangement joins TRBV11-2 to TRBJ2-1; no clear D gene. V lost 6 bases and J 8 bases, leaving 14 bases between the germline ends. Germline CDR1 is SGHAT and CDR2 is FQNNGV. The CDR3 is 13 residues long. CDR3 loop: CASRSGRGHEQFF. Here the CDR3 DNA reads TGTGCCAGCAGATCCGGCCGAGGTCATGAGCAGTTCTTC.

This chain links TRBV7-2 with TRBJ1-1; no firm D call. Trimming cost V 7 bases and J 6 bases, with 18 bases left between them. The CDR3 loop spans 14 amino acids. From germline, CDR1 is SGHTA and CDR2 FQGNSA. The CDR3 region is CASTIIGGFPEAFF. Here the CDR3 DNA reads TGTGCCAGCACAATTATCGGCGGTTTTCCTGAAGCTTTCTTT.

The rearrangement links TRBV28 to TRBJ2-1, with D unclear. The CDR3 extends over 15 amino acids. Between the trimmed V and J ends, which lost 2 bases and 8 bases, there was a span of 16 bases. Germline CDR1 and CDR2: MDHEN and SYDVKM. The CDR3 is CASSLQSRRRYEQFF. The CDR3 DNA reads as TGTGCCAGCAGTTTACAGTCTCGGCGGCGGTATGAGCAGTTCTTC. Together with reference TRBV28 and TRBJ2-1, the CDR3 gives the full variable domain: DVKVTQSSRYLVKRTGEKVFLECVQDMDHENMFWYRQDPGLGLRLIYFSYDVKMKEKGDIPEGYSVSREKKERFSLILESASTNQTSMYLCASSLQSRRRYEQFFGPGTRLTVL.

The chain combines TRBV6-1 with TRBJ1-2, with TRBD1 as a possible D gene (5 bases). The CDR3 has 13 residues. Germline V gene sequence: CDR1 MNHNS, CDR2 SASEGT. Trimming took 2 bases from V and 4 from J, leaving 8 bases between them. The DNA of the CDR3 is TGTGCCAGCAGTGAAACGCAGGGCTATGGCTACACCTTC. Its translation is CASSETQGYGYTF.

The chain is built from TRBV18 and TRBJ2-3, with 13 bases lining up with TRBD2. V lost 3 bases and J lost 5; bases outside the gene matches: 5. The CDR3 runs to 16 residues. Per the germline V gene, CDR1 is KGHSH and CDR2 is LQKENI. The CDR3 reads CASSPGLAGVRDTQYF. DNA of the CDR3: TGTGCCAGCTCACCCGGACTAGCGGGAGTGAGAGATACGCAGTATTTT.

J is TRBJ2-1 and V is TRBV7-9, with TRBD2 identical over 12 bases. Germline CDR1 and CDR2: SEHNR and FQNEAQ (reference sequence). CDR3 length: 16 amino acids. V shed 2 bases, J shed 8 bases, and the junction held 7 bases outside the gene matches. The CDR3 DNA follows: TGTGCCAGCAGCTTAACTGGACTAGCGGGAAGGGATGAGCAGTTCTTC. It translates to CASSLTGLAGRDEQFF.

This rearrangement joins TRBV20-1 to TRBJ1-5, with TRBD1 identical over 8 bases. There are 13 residues in the CDR3. V was pared by 5 bases and J by 4 bases, with 4 bases of the junction left unmatched. Germline-derived CDR1 and CDR2 are DFQATT and SNEGSKA (reference sequence). CDR3 DNA sequence: TGCAGTGCTGGTGACAGGGGAAATCAGCCCCAGCATTTT. It encodes CSAGDRGNQPQHF.

This chain joins TRBV6-4 and TRBJ2-7, with 12 bases that match TRBD2. The CDR3 totals 21 residues. Germline CDR1 and CDR2: MRHNA and SNTAGT. The ends lost 4 bases at V and 5 bases at J; junction bases unmatched: 24. The CDR3 nucleotides are TGTGCCAGCAGTGCCTCTAGAGCGAGGACTAGCGGGACGCCTTTTAGCCACGAGCAGTACTTC. Protein: CASSASRARTSGTPFSHEQYF.

The V and J genes are TRBV9 and TRBJ2-5, with TRBD2 identical over 15 bases. V was clipped by 4 bases and J by 0 bases; unmatched bases: 4. The germline CDR1 and CDR2 sequences are SGDLS and YYNGEE. The CDR3 runs 17 residues. The CDR3, as DNA: TGTGCCAGCAGCCCTGGACTAGCGGGAGGGGACCAAGAGACCCAGTACTTC. Encoded protein: CASSPGLAGGDQETQYF.

The CDR3 nucleotides read TGTGCCAGCAGCCTAGGGGTAGCGGGAGGAGACAATGAGCAGTTCTTC. This codes for CASSLGVAGGDNEQFF. V is TRBV7-2 and J is TRBJ2-1, with TRBD2 matching over 10 bases. V lost 5 bases, J lost 5 bases, and 9 bases stayed unmatched. CDR1 is SGHTA, CDR2 FQGNSA, per germline. The length of the CDR3 is 16 residues.